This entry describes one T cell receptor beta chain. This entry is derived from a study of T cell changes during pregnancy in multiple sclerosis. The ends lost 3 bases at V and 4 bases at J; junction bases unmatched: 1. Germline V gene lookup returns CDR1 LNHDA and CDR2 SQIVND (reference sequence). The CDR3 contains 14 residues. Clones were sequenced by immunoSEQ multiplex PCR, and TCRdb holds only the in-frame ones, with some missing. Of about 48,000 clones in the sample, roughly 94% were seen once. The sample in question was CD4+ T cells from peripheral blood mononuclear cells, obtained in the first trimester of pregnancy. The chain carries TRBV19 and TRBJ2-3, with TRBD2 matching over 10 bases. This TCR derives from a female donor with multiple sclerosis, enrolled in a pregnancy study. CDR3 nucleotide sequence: TGTGCCAGTAGTATCAGCGGGGGGGCAGATACGCAGTATTTT. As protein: CASSISGGADTQYF.